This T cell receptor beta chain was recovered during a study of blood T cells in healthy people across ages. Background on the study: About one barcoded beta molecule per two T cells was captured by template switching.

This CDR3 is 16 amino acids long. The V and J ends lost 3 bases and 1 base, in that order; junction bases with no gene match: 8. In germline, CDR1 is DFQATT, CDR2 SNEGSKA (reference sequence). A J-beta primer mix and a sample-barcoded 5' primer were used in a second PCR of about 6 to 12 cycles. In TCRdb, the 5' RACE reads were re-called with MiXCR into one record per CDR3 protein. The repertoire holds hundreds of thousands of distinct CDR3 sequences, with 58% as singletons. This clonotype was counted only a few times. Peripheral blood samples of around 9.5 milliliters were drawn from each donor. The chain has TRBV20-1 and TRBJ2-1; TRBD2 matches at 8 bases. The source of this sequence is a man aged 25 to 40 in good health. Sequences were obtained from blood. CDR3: CSASFGGAGSYNEQFF. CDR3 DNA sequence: TGCAGTGCTAGCTTCGGGGGGGCTGGGTCCTACAATGAGCAGTTCTTC.